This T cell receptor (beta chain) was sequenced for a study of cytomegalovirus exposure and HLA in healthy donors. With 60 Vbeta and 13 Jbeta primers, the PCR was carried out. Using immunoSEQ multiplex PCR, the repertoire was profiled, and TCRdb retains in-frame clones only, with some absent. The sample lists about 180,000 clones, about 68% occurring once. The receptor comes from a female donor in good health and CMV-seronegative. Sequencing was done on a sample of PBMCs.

The CDR3 is CSVEDPSYEQYF. CDR3 coding DNA: TGCAGCGTTGAAGACCCCAGCTACGAGCAGTACTTC. The chain recombines TRBV29-1 with TRBJ2-7, with unresolved D. This CDR3 spans 12 amino acids. Germline CDR1 and CDR2: SQVTM and ANQGSEA. The V end lost 0 bases, the J end lost 3 bases, and 6 bases lay between the germline ends.